A single sample is the source of the 13 T cell receptor beta chains below, sequenced in a study of blood T cell repertoires in COVID-19. Sequenced by immunoSEQ multiplex PCR; TCRdb stores in-frame clones only, minus some. Of about 480,000 clones in the sample, 85% to 90% were seen once. Sequencing was performed on PBMCs or T cells enriched from blood (not recorded which). The receptors derive from a woman aged 40 to 49 who had recovered from COVID-19.

The J gene is TRBJ1-5, the V gene TRBV10-1, with D unresolved. CDR3 length: 13 residues. The V end lost 2 bases, the J end lost 5 bases, and 7 bases lay between the germline ends. Germline CDR1 is WNHNN and CDR2 is SYGVQD (reference sequence). The CDR3 coding sequence is TGCGCCAGCAGTGAGGCAGGCGATCAGCCCCAGCATTTT. Translated, it gives CASSEAGDQPQHF.

J is TRBJ2-3 and V is TRBV27; TRBD2 matches 11 bases. There are 16 residues in the CDR3. The V gene's germline CDR1 is MNHEY and CDR2 SMNVEV (reference sequence). The junction had 9 bases not matched to a gene; V was cut back by 8 bases and J by 2 bases. CDR3 protein: CASRRRLAGYTDTQYF. CDR3 DNA sequence: TGTGCCAGCCGAAGAAGACTAGCGGGGTACACAGATACGCAGTATTTT.

The chain employs TRBV7-9 and TRBJ2-1; 11 nucleotides match TRBD2. CDR3 size: 17 residues. The germline V gene has CDR1 SEHNR and CDR2 FQNEAQ (reference sequence). Trimming at V came to 5 bases and at J to 3 bases, leaving 9 bases not matched to a gene. CDR3 region: CASSITGTSGIYNEQFF. CDR3 coding DNA: TGTGCCAGCAGCATAACAGGGACTAGCGGAATCTACAATGAGCAGTTCTTC.

V and J are TRBV4-1 and TRBJ1-2; no clear D gene. The length of the CDR3 is 15 residues. V was cut by 1 base and J by 6 bases, with 15 bases left in between. CDR1 is MGHRA and CDR2 is YSYEKL in the germline V gene. The CDR3 loop reads CASSQGPVNLDGYTF. In DNA, the CDR3 is TGCGCCAGCAGCCAAGGACCAGTTAACCTAGATGGCTACACCTTC.

This chain uses TRBV10-3 with TRBJ1-1; D gene unclear. Per germline, CDR1 ENHRY and CDR2 SYGVKD. The CDR3 spans 14 residues. Between the trimmed V and J ends, which lost 3 bases and 1 base, there was a span of 9 bases. The CDR3 sequence: CAISDSPKNTEAFF. In DNA form, the CDR3 reads TGTGCCATCAGTGATTCCCCCAAGAACACTGAAGCTTTCTTT.

The rearrangement joins TRBV12-5 to TRBJ2-4; 15 bases map to TRBD2. V shed 3 bases, J shed 3 bases, and the junction held 6 bases outside the gene matches. The CDR3 is 18 amino acids. Germline CDR1 is LGHNT and CDR2 is FRNRAP. In DNA, the CDR3 is TGTGCTAGTGGTTTTTCTGGACTAGCGGGAGGGGACAAAAACATTCAGTACTTC. Residues: CASGFSGLAGGDKNIQYF.

This rearrangement joins TRBV15 to TRBJ2-7, with 7 positions matching TRBD1. V dropped 1 base and J dropped 3; count of bases not matched to a gene: 6. From germline, CDR1 is LNHNV and CDR2 YYDKDF (reference sequence). The CDR3 consists of 15 residues. This CDR3 reads CATSRGWDRDYEQYF. The CDR3 nucleotides are TGTGCCACCAGCAGAGGCTGGGACAGAGACTACGAGCAGTACTTC.

This chain links TRBV29-1 with TRBJ1-5; tentatively, D is TRBD1 (6 bases). Trimming stripped 6 bases from V and 5 bases from J, with 17 bases between. Germline V lookup: CDR1 SQVTM, CDR2 ANQGSEA. The CDR3 is made up of 14 amino acids. DNA of the CDR3: TGCAGCGTCGCCGAACAGGGTAAGGATCAGCCCCAGCATTTT. Its protein is CSVAEQGKDQPQHF.

The J gene is TRBJ2-7, the V gene TRBV7-6; TRBD2 matches at 8 bases. CDR3 length: 16 residues. V was clipped by 4 bases and J by 6 bases; unmatched bases: 14. Germline-derived CDR1 and CDR2 are SGHVS and FNYEAQ. The CDR3 bases are TGTGCCAGCAGCTCGGGAGGAGCGGGAGTCGGCATCGAGCAGTACTTC. Encoded protein: CASSSGGAGVGIEQYF.

V is TRBV30 and J is TRBJ2-1; a possible D gene is TRBD1 (5 bases). Trimming left V 2 bases short and J 1 base short, with 21 bases between. This CDR3 comprises 18 residues. Looked up from germline, CDR1 is GTSNPN and CDR2 is SVGIG (reference sequence). The CDR3 DNA follows: TGTGCCTGGAGTAGGACCTTTCAGGGTCTCGGGTCCTACAATGAGCAGTTCTTC. Translation gives CAWSRTFQGLGSYNEQFF.

The genes are TRBV6-5 and TRBJ2-1; unclear D gene. CDR1 is MNHEY and CDR2 is SVGAGI in the germline V gene. The CDR3 length is 15 residues. Between the trimmed V and J ends, which lost 9 bases and 3 bases, there was a span of 18 bases. The CDR3 region has the DNA TGTGCCAGTGATGTAGGCCCCTACAGCTACAATGAGCAGTTCTTC. This sequence encodes CASDVGPYSYNEQFF.

The chain carries TRBV7-8 and TRBJ2-1, with 14 nucleotides matching TRBD2. The J segment lost 9 bases and the V segment lost 5 bases, leaving 6 bases of the junction unmatched. This CDR3 has 15 amino acids. Germline values: CDR1 SGHVS, CDR2 FQNEAQ. The CDR3 sequence: CASSQGLAGVGEQFF. The DNA for the CDR3 is TGTGCCAGCAGCCAGGGACTAGCGGGAGTCGGTGAGCAGTTCTTC.

This clone has ten or more counts. The J gene is TRBJ1-4, the V gene TRBV13; D perhaps matches TRBD1 (5 bases). V was pared by 3 bases and J by 7 bases, with 12 bases between. Germline CDR1 is PRHDT and CDR2 is FYEKMQ (reference sequence). The CDR3 is 14 residues long. The CDR3 here is CASSFPRVSEKLFF. DNA of the CDR3: TGTGCCAGCAGCTTCCCCAGGGTCAGTGAAAAACTGTTTTTT. Using reference TRBV13 and TRBJ1-4 for the parts outside the CDR3, the full variable domain is AAGVIQSPRHLIKEKRETATLKCYPIPRHDTVYWYQQGPGQDPQFLISFYEKMQSDKGSIPDRFSAQQFSDYHSELNMSSLELGDSALYFCASSFPRVSEKLFFGSGTQLSVL.